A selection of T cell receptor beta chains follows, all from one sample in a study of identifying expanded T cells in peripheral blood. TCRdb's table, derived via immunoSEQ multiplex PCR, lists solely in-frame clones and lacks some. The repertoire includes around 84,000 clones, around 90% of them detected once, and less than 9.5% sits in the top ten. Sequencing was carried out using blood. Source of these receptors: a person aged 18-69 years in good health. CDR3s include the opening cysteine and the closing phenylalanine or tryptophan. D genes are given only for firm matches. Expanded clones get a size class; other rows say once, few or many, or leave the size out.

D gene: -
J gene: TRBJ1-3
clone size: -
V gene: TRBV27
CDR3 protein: CASRVTASGNTIYF
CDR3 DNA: TGTGCCAGCAGGGTGACTGCCTCTGGAAACACCATATATTTT

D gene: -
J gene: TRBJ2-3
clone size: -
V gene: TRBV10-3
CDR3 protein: CAISEAGGRTDTQYF
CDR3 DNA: TGTGCCATCAGTGAAGCAGGGGGGCGGACAGATACGCAGTATTTT

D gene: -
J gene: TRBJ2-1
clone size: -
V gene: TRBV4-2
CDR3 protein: CASSIRGRNEQFF
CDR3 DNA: TGTGCCAGCAGCATAAGAGGCCGCAATGAGCAGTTCTTC

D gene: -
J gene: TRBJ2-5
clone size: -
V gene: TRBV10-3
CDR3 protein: CAISEGQARGTQYF
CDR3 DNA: TGTGCCATCAGTGAGGGGCAGGCACGCGGGACCCAGTACTTC

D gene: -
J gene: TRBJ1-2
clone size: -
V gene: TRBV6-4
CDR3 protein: CAIKVQGSLGGYTF
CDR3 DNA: TGTGCCATCAAGGTCCAGGGCTCCTTGGGAGGCTACACCTTC

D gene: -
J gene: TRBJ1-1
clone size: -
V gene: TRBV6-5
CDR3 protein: CASSLGHRARAFF
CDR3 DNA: TGTGCCAGCAGTCTTGGACACAGGGCCCGAGCTTTCTTT

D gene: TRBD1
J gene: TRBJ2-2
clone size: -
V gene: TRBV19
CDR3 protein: CASSIGPGQGNTGELFF
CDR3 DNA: TGTGCCAGTAGTATAGGGCCGGGACAGGGCAACACCGGGGAGCTGTTTTTT

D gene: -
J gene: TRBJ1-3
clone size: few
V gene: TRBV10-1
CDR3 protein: CASTREIGNTIYF
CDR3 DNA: TGCGCCAGCACACGGGAAATTGGAAACACCATATATTTT

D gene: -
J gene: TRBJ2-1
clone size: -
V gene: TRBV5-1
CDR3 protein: CASSPRRDAYNEQFF
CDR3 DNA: TGCGCCAGCAGCCCCCGACGGGACGCTTACAATGAGCAGTTCTTC

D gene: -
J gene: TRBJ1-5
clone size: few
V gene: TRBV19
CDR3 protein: CASSIRESYQPQHF
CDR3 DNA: TGTGCCAGTAGTATCCGGGAGAGCTATCAGCCCCAGCATTTT

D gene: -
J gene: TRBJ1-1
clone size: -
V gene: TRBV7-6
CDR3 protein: CASSLAEYNEAFF
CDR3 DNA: TGTGCCAGCAGCTTAGCAGAATACAATGAAGCTTTCTTT

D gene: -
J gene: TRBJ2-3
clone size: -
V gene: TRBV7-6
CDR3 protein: CASSRSSGTGVRTDTQYF
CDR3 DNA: TGTGCCAGCAGCCGGTCCAGTGGAACGGGAGTCCGCACAGATACGCAGTATTTT

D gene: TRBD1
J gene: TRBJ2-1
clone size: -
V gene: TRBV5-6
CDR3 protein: CASRPDRTGGYNEQFF
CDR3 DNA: TGTGCCAGCAGACCCGACAGGACAGGGGGATACAATGAGCAGTTCTTC

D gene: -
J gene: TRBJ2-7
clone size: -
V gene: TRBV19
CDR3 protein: CASSIWRGPSNEQYF
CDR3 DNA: TGTGCCAGTAGTATCTGGAGGGGGCCTTCGAACGAGCAGTACTTC

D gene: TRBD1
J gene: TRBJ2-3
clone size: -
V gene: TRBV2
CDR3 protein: CASSGQMGQGRNTQYF
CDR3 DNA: TGTGCCAGCAGTGGACAAATGGGACAGGGGCGGAATACGCAGTATTTT

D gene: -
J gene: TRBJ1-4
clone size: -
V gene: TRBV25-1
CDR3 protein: CASSPRGGSNEKLFF
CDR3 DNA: TGTGCCAGCAGTCCCCGGGGGGGGTCTAATGAAAAACTGTTTTTT

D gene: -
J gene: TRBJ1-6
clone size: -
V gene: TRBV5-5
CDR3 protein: CASIRLGFGNSPLHF
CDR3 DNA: TGTGCCAGTATACGTTTGGGATTCGGCAATTCACCCCTCCACTTT

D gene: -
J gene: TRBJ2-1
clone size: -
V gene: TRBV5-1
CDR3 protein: CASSPSVSYNEQFF
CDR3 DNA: TGCGCCAGCAGCCCCTCAGTATCCTACAATGAGCAGTTCTTC

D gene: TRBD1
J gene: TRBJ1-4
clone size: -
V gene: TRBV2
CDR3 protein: CASSGDRGGGATNEKLFF
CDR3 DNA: TGTGCCAGCAGTGGGGACAGGGGTGGTGGTGCAACTAATGAAAAACTGTTTTTT

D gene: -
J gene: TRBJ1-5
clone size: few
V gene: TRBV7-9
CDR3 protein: CASSTPDGPQHF
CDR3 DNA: TGTGCCAGCAGCACCCCTGATGGACCCCAGCATTTT

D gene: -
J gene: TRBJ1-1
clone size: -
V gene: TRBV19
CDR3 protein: CASSKGRYLNTEAFF
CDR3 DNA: TGTGCCAGTAGCAAGGGCCGGTATCTGAACACTGAAGCTTTCTTT

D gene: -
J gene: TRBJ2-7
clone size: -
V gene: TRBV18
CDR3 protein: CASSPGLSFEQYF
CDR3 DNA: TGTGCCAGCTCACCGGGCCTATCCTTCGAGCAGTACTTC

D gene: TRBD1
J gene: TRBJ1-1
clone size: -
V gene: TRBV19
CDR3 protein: CASSRTGGNTEAFF
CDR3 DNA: TGTGCCAGTAGTAGGACAGGGGGCAACACTGAAGCTTTCTTT

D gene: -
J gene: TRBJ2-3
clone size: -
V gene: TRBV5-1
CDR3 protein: CASSLVSGADTQYF
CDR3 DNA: TGCGCCAGCAGCTTGGTGTCTGGTGCAGATACGCAGTATTTT

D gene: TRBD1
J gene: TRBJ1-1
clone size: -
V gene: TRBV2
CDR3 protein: CASTGTGDNTEAFF
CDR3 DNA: TGTGCCAGCACCGGGACAGGGGATAACACTGAAGCTTTCTTT

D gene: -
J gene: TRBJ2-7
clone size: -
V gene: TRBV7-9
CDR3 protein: CASMSRSSYEQYF
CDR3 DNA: TGTGCCAGCATGTCTAGAAGCTCCTACGAGCAGTACTTC

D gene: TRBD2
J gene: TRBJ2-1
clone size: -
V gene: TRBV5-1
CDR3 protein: CASSFSSGTEESGGQFF
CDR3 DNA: TGCGCCAGCAGCTTCTCTAGCGGGACGGAAGAAAGTGGTGGGCAGTTCTTC

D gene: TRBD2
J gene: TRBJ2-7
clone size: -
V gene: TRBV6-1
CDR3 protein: CASSPGTRYYEQYF
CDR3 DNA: TGTGCCAGCAGTCCCGGGACTAGGTACTACGAGCAGTACTTC

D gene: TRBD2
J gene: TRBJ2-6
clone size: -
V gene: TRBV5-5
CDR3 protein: CASSRPGGAANVLTF
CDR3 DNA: TGTGCCAGCAGCCGGCCGGGGGGAGCGGCCAACGTCCTGACTTTC

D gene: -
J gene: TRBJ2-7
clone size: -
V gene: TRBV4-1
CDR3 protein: CASSQVSTSDYEQYF
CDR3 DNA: TGCGCCAGCAGCCAAGTATCGACCTCGGACTACGAGCAGTACTTC

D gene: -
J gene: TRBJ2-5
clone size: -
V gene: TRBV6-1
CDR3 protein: CASSEMRETQYF
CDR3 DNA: TGTGCCAGCAGTGAAATGAGAGAGACCCAGTACTTC

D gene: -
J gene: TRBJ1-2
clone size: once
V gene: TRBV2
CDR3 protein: CASSEAGRGSYGYTF
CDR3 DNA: TGTGCCAGCAGTGAAGCGGGTAGGGGCTCCTATGGCTACACCTTC

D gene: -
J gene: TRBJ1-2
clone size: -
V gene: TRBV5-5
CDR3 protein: CASSSTPTNYGYTF
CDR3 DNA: TGTGCCAGCAGCTCCACCCCGACGAACTATGGCTACACCTTC

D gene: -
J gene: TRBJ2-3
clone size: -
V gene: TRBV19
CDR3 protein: CASSMRGRTDTQYF
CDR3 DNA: TGTGCCAGTAGTATGCGGGGCAGGACAGATACGCAGTATTTT

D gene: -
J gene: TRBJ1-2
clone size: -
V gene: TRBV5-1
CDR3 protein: CASSWGGANYGYTF
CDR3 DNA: TGCGCCAGCAGCTGGGGAGGGGCTAACTATGGCTACACCTTC

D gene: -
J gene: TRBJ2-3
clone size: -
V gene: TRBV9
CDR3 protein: CASSVEGGIDTQYF
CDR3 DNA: TGTGCCAGCAGCGTAGAGGGCGGGATAGATACGCAGTATTTT

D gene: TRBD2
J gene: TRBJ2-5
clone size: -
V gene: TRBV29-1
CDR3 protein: CSVPSGSGETQYF
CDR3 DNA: TGCAGCGTGCCTAGCGGGAGTGGGGAGACCCAGTACTTC

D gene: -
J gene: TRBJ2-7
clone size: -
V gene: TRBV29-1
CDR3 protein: CSVFSYEQYF
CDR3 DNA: TGCAGCGTTTTCAGCTACGAGCAGTACTTC

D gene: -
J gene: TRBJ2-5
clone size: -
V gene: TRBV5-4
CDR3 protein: CASSLGSETQYF
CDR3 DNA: TGTGCCAGCAGCTTGGGGTCCGAGACCCAGTACTTC

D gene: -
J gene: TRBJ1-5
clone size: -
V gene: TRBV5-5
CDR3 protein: CASSKARENQPQHF
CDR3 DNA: TGTGCCAGCAGCAAGGCCAGGGAAAATCAGCCCCAGCATTTT

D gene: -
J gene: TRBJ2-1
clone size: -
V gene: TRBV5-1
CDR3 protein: CASSLLWGTYNEQFF
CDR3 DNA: TGCGCCAGCAGCTTGTTATGGGGGACCTACAATGAGCAGTTCTTC

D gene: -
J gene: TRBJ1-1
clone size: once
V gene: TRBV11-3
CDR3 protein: CASSPRVGGTEAFF
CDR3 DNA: TGTGCCAGCAGTCCTAGGGTAGGGGGAACTGAAGCTTTCTTT

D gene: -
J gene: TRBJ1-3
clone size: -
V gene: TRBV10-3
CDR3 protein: CAISDVSGNTIYF
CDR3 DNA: TGTGCCATCAGTGATGTCTCTGGAAACACCATATATTTT

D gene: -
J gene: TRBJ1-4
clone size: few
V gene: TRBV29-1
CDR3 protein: CSVDIGATNEKLFF
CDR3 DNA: TGCAGCGTCGATATAGGGGCAACTAATGAAAAACTGTTTTTT

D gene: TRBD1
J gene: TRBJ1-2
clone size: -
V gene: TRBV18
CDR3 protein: CASRTTGGPYYGYTF
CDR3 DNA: TGTGCCAGCCGAACAACAGGGGGCCCCTACTATGGCTACACCTTC

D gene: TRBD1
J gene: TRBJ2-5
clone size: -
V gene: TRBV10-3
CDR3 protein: CANSGRGETQYF
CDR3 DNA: TGTGCCAACAGTGGCAGGGGGGAGACCCAGTACTTC

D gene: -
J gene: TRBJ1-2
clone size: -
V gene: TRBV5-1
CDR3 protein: CASSLTGSAYGYTF
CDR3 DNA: TGCGCCAGCAGCTTGACAGGGTCAGCATATGGCTACACCTTC

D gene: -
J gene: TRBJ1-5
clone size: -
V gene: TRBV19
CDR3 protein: CASSPSPLYSNQPQHF
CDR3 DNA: TGTGCCAGTAGTCCGTCACCCCTTTATAGCAATCAGCCCCAGCATTTT

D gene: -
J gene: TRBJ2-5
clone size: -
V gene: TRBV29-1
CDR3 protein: CSVEGAVGVVGAQYF
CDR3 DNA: TGCAGCGTTGAAGGAGCAGTTGGGGTGGTTGGCGCCCAGTACTTC

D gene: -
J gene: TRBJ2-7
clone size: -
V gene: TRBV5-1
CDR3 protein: CASSLVGPGYEQYF
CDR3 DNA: TGCGCCAGCAGCTTGGTAGGTCCAGGCTACGAGCAGTACTTC

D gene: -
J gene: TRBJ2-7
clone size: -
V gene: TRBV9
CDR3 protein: CASGTTGTEQYF
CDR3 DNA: TGTGCCAGCGGCACCACAGGCACCGAGCAGTACTTC

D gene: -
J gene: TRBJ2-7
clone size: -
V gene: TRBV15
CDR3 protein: CATSRVGQGNEQYF
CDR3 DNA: TGTGCCACCAGCAGAGTTGGGCAGGGTAACGAGCAGTACTTC

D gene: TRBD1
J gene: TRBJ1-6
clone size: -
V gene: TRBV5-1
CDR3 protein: CASRQGQGNNSPLHF
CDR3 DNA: TGCGCCAGCAGACAAGGACAGGGGAATAATTCACCCCTCCACTTT

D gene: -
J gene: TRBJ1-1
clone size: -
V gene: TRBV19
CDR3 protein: CASTLGLPNTEAFF
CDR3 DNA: TGTGCCAGTACTTTAGGACTCCCGAACACTGAAGCTTTCTTT

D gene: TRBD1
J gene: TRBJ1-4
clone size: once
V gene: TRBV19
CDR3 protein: CASSRGQGGIELFF
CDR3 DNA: TGTGCCAGTAGTAGGGGACAGGGAGGGATCGAACTGTTTTTT

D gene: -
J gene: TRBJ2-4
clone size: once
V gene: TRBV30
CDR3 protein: CAWRNVAKNIQYF
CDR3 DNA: TGTGCCTGGAGAAACGTAGCCAAAAACATTCAGTACTTC

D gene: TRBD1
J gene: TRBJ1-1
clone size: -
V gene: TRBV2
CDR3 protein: CASTPTGQTEAFF
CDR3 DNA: TGTGCCAGCACTCCGACAGGGCAAACTGAAGCTTTCTTT